Shown below are 11 T cell receptor beta chains from a single sample sequenced in a study of T cells in Graves' hyperthyroidism and ophthalmopathy. Amplification of TCR beta CDR3 regions used RNA as the template. First-round RT-PCR of the TCR CDR3 relied on the HTBI primer set. Using its own MiXCR run on the multiplex PCR reads, TCRdb lists one record per CDR3 protein. The profile shows around 660,000 distinct CDR3 sequences, about 45% of them singletons. The sequenced material came from peripheral blood or thyroid tissue (not recorded which). The receptors here all came from an adult man with Graves' disease, either hyperthyroidism or ophthalmopathy (not recorded which).

This clonotype was found a few times. This chain connects TRBV7-3 to TRBJ2-2, with D maybe TRBD2 (6 bases). In germline, CDR1 is SGHTA, CDR2 FQGTGA. The germline V and J ends were trimmed by 4 bases and 5 bases, with 11 bases remaining between them. This CDR3 has 14 amino acids. This CDR3 is CASSSHGGTGELFF. In nucleotides, the CDR3 is TGTGCCAGCAGCTCCCATGGGGGGACCGGGGAGCTGTTTTTT.

The table lists this clonotype with a few counts. The V and J genes are TRBV2 and TRBJ2-7; 11 positions agree with TRBD2. This CDR3 region has 15 residues. V was clipped by 6 bases and J by 1 base; unmatched bases: 5. Per the germline V gene, CDR1 is SNHLY and CDR2 is FYNNEI. DNA of the CDR3: TGTGCCAGCAGCGCTACTAGCGGGGGTTCCTACGAGCAGTACTTC. It yields the protein CASSATSGGSYEQYF.

This clonotype was recorded a few times. This rearrangement joins TRBV20-1 to TRBJ1-2; D perhaps matches TRBD1 (5 bases). Trimming removed 3 bases from V and 3 bases from J, with 11 bases in between. The CDR3 is 13 amino acids. Germline values: CDR1 DFQATT, CDR2 SNEGSKA (reference sequence). CDR3 residues: CSASFREDYGYTF. In DNA, the CDR3 is TGCAGTGCTAGCTTCAGGGAGGACTATGGCTACACCTTC.

The genes are TRBV24-1 and TRBJ1-5, with 11 bases that match TRBD1. With 3 bases clipped from V and 2 bases from J, the junction kept 11 bases outside the gene matches. The CDR3 is made up of 19 amino acids. CDR1 and CDR2 (germline): KGHDR, SFDVKD. The CDR3 loop reads CATSDRTGGRRAGNQPQHF. CDR3 nucleotides: TGTGCCACCAGTGATCGGACAGGGGGCAGGCGAGCGGGCAATCAGCCCCAGCATTTT.

This clonotype was picked up many times. The chain carries TRBV7-8 and TRBJ2-7, with a weak D call TRBD1 (6 bases). The germline V and J ends were trimmed by 0 bases and 9 bases, with 15 bases remaining between them. The CDR3 extends over 14 amino acids. The V gene's germline CDR1 is SGHVS and CDR2 FQNEAQ. CDR3 DNA sequence: TGTGCCAGCAGCTTAGCGTCACAGGGTAAAGGGCAGTACTTC. Protein sequence: CASSLASQGKGQYF. Full variable domain (remainder filled in from reference TRBV7-8 and TRBJ2-7): GAGVSQSPRYKVAKRGQDVALRCDPISGHVSLFWYQQALGQGPEFLTYFQNEAQLDKSGLPSDRFFAERPEGSVSTLKIQRTQQEDSAVYLCASSLASQGKGQYFGPGTRLTVT.

V is TRBV20-1 and J is TRBJ1-2; D call uncertain. V gave up 0 bases and J gave up 2 bases, with 10 bases separating them. This CDR3 has 14 amino acids. CDR1 and CDR2 from the germline V gene are DFQATT and SNEGSKA (reference sequence). CDR3 bases: TGCAGTGCTAGAGATTTAACATTAAACTATGGCTACACCTTC. Translating gives CSARDLTLNYGYTF.

This clonotype was seen a few times. The chain has TRBV6-6 and TRBJ2-2, with 15 nucleotides matching TRBD2. The germline V gene has CDR1 MNHNY and CDR2 SVGAGI (reference sequence). V lost 6 bases and J lost 7; bases outside the gene matches: 3. This CDR3 spans 15 amino acids. The CDR3 sequence is CASRGTSGRSGELFF. The CDR3 DNA sequence: TGTGCCAGCAGAGGGACTAGCGGGAGGAGCGGGGAGCTGTTTTTT.

This clonotype has ten or more counts. The genes are TRBV7-2 and TRBJ2-7; a possible D gene is TRBD2 (6 bases). The germline CDR1 and CDR2 sequences are SGHTA and FQGNSA. The ends were cut back, 3 bases at V and 2 bases at J, with 11 bases in the middle. There are 14 residues in the CDR3. CDR3 amino acids: CASSLGSGPYEQYF. CDR3 sequence (DNA): TGTGCCAGCAGCTTGGGTAGCGGTCCCTACGAGCAGTACTTC. Based on the CDR3 plus reference TRBV7-2 and TRBJ2-7, the full variable domain is GAGVSQSPSNKVTEKGKDVELRCDPISGHTALYWYRQSLGQGLEFLIYFQGNSAPDKSGLPSDRFSAERTGGSVSTLTIQRTQQEDSAVYLCASSLGSGPYEQYFGPGTRLTVT.

About this clonotype itself: Germline is not matched at one junction end, which may reflect a read error. The V and J genes are TRBV20-1 and TRBJ2-7; 7 bases map to TRBD1. This CDR3 contains 11 residues. In germline, CDR1 is DFQATT, CDR2 SNEGSKA (reference sequence). The CDR3 sequence: CSASRQGEAHF. CDR3 in DNA: TGCAGTGCTAGCAGACAGGGAGAGGCGCACTTC.

This clonotype was recorded at least ten times. This chain links TRBV24-1 with TRBJ1-2, with D possibly TRBD1 on 5 matching bases. V was pared by 4 bases and J by 3 bases, with 8 bases between. The germline gives CDR1 KGHDR, CDR2 SFDVKD. The CDR3 covers 13 residues. DNA for the CDR3: TGTGCCACCAGTGACGGGGGGGACTATGGCTACACCTTC. It encodes CATSDGGDYGYTF.

In regard to this clonotype: The conserved phenylalanine or tryptophan is not found at the CDR3 terminus, so this likely reflects a read error. It is unclear where the CDR3 begins or ends on the DNA, so no DNA is shown, and the CDR3 is as TCRdb lists it. The chain employs TRBV24-1 and TRBJ1-4. Looked up from germline, CDR1 is KGHDR and CDR2 is SFDVKD. The CDR3 has 11 residues if both end residues are counted. This chain's CDR3 is CATATAGGGSY.